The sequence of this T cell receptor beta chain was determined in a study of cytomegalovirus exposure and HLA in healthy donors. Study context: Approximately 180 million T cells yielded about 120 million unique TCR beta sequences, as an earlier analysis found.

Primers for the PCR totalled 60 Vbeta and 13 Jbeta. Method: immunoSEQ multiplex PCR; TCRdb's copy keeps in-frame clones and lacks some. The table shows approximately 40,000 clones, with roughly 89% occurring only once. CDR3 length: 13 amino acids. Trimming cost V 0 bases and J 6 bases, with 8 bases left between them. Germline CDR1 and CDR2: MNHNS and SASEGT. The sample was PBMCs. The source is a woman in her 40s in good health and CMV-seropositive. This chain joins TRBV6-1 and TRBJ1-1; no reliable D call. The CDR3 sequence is CASSEAWRPEAFF. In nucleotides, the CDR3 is TGTGCCAGCAGTGAAGCGTGGAGACCTGAAGCTTTCTTT.